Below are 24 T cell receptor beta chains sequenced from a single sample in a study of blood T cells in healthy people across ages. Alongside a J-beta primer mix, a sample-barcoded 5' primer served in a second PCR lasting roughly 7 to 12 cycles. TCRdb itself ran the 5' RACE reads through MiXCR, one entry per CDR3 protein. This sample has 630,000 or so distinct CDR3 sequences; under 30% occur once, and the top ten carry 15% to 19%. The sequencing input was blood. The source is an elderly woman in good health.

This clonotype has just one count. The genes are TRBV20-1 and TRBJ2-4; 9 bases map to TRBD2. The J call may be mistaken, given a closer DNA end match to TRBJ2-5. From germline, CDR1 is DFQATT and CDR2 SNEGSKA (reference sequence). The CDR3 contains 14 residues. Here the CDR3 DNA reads TGCAGTGCTGGGGGCCTAGCGGGACAAGAGACCCAGTACTTC. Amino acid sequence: CSAGGLAGQETQYF.

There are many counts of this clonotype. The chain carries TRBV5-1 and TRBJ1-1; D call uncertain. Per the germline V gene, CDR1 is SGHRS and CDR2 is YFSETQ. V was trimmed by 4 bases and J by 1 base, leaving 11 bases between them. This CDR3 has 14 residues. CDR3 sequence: CASSPLDPNTEAFF. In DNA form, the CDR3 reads TGCGCCAGCAGCCCCTTGGACCCGAACACTGAAGCTTTCTTT.

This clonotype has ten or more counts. The CDR3 bases are TGTGCCAGCAGCCCCGGGGGTGGTACTGAGCAGTTCTTC. This encodes CASSPGGGTEQFF. The chain links TRBV3-1 to TRBJ2-1, with D possibly matching TRBD2 (6 bases). V lost 4 bases to trimming and J lost 9 bases, with 13 bases between them. Germline CDR1 reads LGHDT; CDR2 reads YNNKEL (reference sequence). CDR3 length: 13 amino acids.

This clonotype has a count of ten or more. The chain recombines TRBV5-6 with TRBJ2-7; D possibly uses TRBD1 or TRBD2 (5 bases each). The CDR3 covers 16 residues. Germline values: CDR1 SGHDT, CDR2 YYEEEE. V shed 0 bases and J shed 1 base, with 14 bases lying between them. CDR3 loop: CASSLAGKGVSYEQYF. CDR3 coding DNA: TGTGCCAGCAGCTTGGCCGGGAAAGGGGTATCCTACGAGCAGTACTTC.

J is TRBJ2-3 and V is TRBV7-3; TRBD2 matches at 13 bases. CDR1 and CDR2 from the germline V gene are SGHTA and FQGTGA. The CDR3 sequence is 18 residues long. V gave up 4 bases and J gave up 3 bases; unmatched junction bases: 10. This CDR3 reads CASSSILGGLAGTDTQYF. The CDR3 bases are TGTGCCAGCAGCTCTATCCTCGGGGGACTAGCGGGAACAGATACGCAGTATTTT. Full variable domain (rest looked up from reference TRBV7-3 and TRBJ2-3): GAGVSQTPSNKVTEKGKYVELRCDPISGHTALYWYRQSLGQGPEFLIYFQGTGAADDSGLPNDRFFAVRPEGSVSTLKIQRTERGDSAVYLCASSSILGGLAGTDTQYFGPGTRLTVL.

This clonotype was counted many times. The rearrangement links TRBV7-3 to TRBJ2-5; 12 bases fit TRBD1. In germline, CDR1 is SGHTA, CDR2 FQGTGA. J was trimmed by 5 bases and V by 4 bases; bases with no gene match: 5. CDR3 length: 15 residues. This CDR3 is CASSYGTGGVETQYF. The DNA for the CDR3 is TGTGCCAGCAGCTACGGGACAGGGGGCGTCGAGACCCAGTACTTC.

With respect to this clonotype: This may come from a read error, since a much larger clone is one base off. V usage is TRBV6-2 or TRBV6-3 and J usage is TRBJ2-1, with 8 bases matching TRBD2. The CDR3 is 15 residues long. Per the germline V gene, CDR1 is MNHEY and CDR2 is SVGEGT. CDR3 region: CAGRPAGAPHNEQFF. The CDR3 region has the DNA TGTGCCGGCAGGCCAGCGGGGGCCCCCCACAATGAGCAGTTCTTC.

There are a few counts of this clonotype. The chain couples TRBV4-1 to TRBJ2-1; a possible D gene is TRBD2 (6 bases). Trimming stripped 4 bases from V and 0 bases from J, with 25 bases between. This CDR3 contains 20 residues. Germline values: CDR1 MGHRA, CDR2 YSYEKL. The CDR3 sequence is CASSRTWRDEEFVSYNEQFF. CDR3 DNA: TGCGCCAGCAGCCGCACGTGGCGGGACGAAGAATTCGTCTCCTACAATGAGCAGTTCTTC.

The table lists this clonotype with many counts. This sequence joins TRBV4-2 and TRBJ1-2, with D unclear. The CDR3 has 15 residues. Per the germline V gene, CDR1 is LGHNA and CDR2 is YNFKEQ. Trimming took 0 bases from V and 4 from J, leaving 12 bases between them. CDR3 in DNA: TGTGCCAGCAGCCAAGATGCCTCTCCGGGCTATGGCTACACCTTC. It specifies CASSQDASPGYGYTF.

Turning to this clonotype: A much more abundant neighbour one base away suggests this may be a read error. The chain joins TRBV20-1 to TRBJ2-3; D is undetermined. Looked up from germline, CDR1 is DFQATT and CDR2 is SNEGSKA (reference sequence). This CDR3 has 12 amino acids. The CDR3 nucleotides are TGCGGTGAGAGGTCAGGCGCCGATACGCAGTATTTT. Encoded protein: CGERSGADTQYF.

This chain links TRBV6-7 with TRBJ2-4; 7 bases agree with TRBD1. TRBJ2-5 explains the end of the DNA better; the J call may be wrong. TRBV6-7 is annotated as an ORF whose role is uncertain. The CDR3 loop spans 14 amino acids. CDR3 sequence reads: CASKQGFKFWTQYF. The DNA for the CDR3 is TGTGCCAGCAAACAGGGGTTTAAGTTTTGGACCCAGTACTTC.

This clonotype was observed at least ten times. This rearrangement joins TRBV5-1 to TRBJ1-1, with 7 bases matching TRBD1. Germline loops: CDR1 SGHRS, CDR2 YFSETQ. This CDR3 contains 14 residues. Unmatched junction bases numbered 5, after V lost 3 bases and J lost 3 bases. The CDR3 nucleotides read TGCGCCAGCAGCTGGGGACAGTTCGACACTGAAGCTTTCTTT. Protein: CASSWGQFDTEAFF.

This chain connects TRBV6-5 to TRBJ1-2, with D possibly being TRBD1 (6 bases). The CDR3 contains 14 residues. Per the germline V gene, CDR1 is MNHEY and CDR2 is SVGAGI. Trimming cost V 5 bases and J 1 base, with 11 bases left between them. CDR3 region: CASSRDTYNYGYTF. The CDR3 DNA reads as TGTGCCAGCAGTAGGGACACCTATAACTATGGCTACACCTTC.

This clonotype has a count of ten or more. The CDR3 nucleotides are TGCAGTGCTGAGGGGGGTAACTCGGTAGGGGGGAACGAGCAGTACTTC. It encodes CSAEGGNSVGGNEQYF. The chain couples TRBV20-1 to TRBJ2-7; D might be TRBD1 or TRBD2, each matching 6 bases. CDR1 is DFQATT, CDR2 SNEGSKA, per germline (reference sequence). The V end was cut by 5 bases, the J end by 5 bases, with 25 bases between. The CDR3 extends over 16 amino acids.

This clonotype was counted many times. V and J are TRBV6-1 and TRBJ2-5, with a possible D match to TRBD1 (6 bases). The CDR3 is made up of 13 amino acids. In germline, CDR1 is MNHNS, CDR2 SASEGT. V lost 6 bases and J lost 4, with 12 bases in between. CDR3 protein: CASSRGLGETQYF. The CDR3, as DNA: TGTGCCAGCAGCAGGGGTCTGGGAGAGACCCAGTACTTC.

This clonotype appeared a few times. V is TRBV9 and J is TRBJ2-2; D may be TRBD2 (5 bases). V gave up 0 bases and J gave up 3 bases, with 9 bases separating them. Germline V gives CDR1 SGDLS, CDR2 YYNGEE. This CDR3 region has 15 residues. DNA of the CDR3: TGTGCCAGCAGCGTAGGTCTGCGGGACACCGGGGAGCTGTTTTTT. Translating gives CASSVGLRDTGELFF.

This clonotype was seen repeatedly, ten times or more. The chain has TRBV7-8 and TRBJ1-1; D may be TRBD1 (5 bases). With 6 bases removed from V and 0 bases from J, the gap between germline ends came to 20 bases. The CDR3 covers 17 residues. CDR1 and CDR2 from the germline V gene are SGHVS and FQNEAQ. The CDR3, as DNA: TGTGCCAGCAGTTCAGCCGGGGACTGGATTCTGAACACTGAAGCTTTCTTT. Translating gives CASSSAGDWILNTEAFF.

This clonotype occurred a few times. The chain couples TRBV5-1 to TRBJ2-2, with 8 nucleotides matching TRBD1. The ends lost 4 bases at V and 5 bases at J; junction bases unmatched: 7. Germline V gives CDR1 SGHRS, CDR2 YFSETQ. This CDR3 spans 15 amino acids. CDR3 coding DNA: TGCGCCAGCAGCCCGGGGGACAGGCGAACCGGGGAGCTGTTTTTT. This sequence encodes CASSPGDRRTGELFF.

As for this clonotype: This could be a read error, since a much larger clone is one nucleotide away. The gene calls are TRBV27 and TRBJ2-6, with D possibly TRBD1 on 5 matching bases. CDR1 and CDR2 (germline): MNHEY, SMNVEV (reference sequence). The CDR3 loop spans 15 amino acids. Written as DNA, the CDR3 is TGTGCCAGCAGTCCAATAGGCTCTGGGGCCAACGTCCCGACTTTC. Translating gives CASSPIGSGANVPTF.

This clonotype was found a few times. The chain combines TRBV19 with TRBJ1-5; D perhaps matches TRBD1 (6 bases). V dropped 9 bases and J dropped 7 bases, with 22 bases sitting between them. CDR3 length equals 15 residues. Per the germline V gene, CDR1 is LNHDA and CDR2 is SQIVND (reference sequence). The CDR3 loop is CASLKRTGGRQPQHF. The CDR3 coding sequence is TGTGCCAGCCTCAAAAGGACTGGGGGGCGGCAGCCCCAGCATTTT.

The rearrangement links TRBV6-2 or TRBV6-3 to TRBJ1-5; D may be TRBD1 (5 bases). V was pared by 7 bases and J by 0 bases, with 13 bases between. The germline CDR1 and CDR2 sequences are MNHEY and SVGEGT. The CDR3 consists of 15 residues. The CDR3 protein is CASTEGLYSNQPQHF. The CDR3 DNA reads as TGTGCCAGCACCGAGGGACTTTATAGCAATCAGCCCCAGCATTTT.

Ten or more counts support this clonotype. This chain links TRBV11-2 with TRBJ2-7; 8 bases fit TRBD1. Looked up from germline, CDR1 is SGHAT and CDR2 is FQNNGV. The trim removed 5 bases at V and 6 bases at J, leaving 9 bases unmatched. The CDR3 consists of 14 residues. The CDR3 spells CASSPTGVRSEQYF. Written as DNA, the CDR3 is TGTGCCAGCAGCCCGACAGGGGTAAGGAGCGAGCAGTACTTC.

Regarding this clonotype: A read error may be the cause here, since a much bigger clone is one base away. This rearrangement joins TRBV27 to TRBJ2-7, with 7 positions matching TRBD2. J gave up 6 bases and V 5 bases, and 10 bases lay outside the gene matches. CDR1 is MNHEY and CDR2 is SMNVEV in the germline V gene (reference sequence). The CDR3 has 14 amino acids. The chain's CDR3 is CASSQGGALSEQYF. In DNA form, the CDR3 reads TGTGCCAGCAGTCAGGGAGGGGCTCTCTCCGAGCAGTACTTC.

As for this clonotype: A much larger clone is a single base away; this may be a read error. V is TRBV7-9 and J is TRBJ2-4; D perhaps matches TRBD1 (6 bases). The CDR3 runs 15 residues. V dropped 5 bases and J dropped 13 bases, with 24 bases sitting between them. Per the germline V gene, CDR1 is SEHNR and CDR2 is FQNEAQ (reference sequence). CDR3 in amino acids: CASSRGGPRGDEQYF. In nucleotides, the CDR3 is TGTGCCAGCAGCCGTGGGGGACCCAGGGGCGATGAGCAGTACTTC.